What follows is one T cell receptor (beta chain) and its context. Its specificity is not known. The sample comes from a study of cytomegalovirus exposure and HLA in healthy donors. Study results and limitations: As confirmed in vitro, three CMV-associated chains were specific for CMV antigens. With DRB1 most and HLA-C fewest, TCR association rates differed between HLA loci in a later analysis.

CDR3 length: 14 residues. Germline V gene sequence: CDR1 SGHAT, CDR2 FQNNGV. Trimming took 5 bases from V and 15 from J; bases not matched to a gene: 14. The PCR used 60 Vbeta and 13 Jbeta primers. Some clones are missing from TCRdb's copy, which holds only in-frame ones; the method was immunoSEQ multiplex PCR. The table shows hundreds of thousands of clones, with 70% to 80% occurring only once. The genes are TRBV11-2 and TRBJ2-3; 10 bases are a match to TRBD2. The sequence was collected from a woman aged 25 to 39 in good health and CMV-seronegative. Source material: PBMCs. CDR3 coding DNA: TGTGCCAGCAGCGCCACTAGCGGGACCAGGGGACATTATTTT. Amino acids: CASSATSGTRGHYF.